The sequence of this TCR beta chain was determined in a study of T cell repertoires in cytomegalovirus infection. TCRdb redid the calling of the reads with MiXCR, one entry per CDR3 protein. The table records around 120,000 distinct CDR3 sequences, almost 9% of them present only once. The study, taken as a whole, reports: Across the ex vivo response, the dominant clonotypes were HLA-C-restricted CMV-specific TCR beta clonotypes. People with CMV and the relevant HLA were identified by cumulative public TCR beta family frequency.

This clonotype was found many times. As yet, its antigen is unknown. The CDR3 contains 13 residues. Trimming stripped 2 bases from V and 6 bases from J, with 10 bases between. CDR1 is MGHDK and CDR2 is SYGVNS in the germline V gene. The TCR sequence derives from a human donor in good health (CMV status not recorded). Some clones in this sample may be carry-over from other donors' samples. V is TRBV25-1 and J is TRBJ2-5, with D maybe TRBD2 (6 bases). What was sequenced was PBMCs. CDR3 nucleotides: TGTGCCAGCAGTGAACCTGGGGGGAAGACCCAGTACTTC. Translated, it gives CASSEPGGKTQYF.